The text below deals with one TCR beta chain. The sample originates from a study of blood T cell repertoires in COVID-19. About the research overall: Donors in the United States, Italy and Spain gave samples during acute or convalescent COVID-19. The cDNA or gDNA used as material had been derived from T cells, B-cell-depleted T cells, or PBMCs.

V was clipped by 0 bases and J by 2 bases, with 13 bases between them. This CDR3 contains 16 residues. Germline V gives CDR1 SGHAT, CDR2 FQNNGV. In the original workflow: Counts of nucleated cells, estimated from reference gene primer amplification, were obtained. The method was immunoSEQ multiplex PCR; TCRdb's version includes in-frame clones alone and lacks a portion of them. V and J calls and clone size are as listed in that table; D and trimming were resolved from the DNA. The sample has more than 95,000 clones, about 76% seen once. This sequence originates from a woman aged 70-85 years with acute or convalescent COVID-19. V and J are TRBV11-2 and TRBJ1-1, with a weak D call TRBD1 (5 bases). Sequencing was carried out using peripheral blood. The CDR3 sequence is CASSLEWGRSNTEAFF. Written as DNA, the CDR3 is TGTGCCAGCAGCTTAGAATGGGGCAGAAGTAACACTGAAGCTTTCTTT. The full variable domain, rest sourced from reference TRBV11-2 and TRBJ1-1, is EAGVAQSPRYKIIEKRQSVAFWCNPISGHATLYWYQQILGQGPKLLIQFQNNGVVDDSQLPKDRFSAERLKGVDSTLKIQPAKLEDSAVYLCASSLEWGRSNTEAFFGQGTRLTVV.